Shown below are 14 T cell receptor beta chains from a single sample sequenced in a study of blood T cell repertoires in COVID-19. Only in-frame clones appear in the TCRdb table, and some are missing; sequencing was by immunoSEQ multiplex PCR. Here the sample spans 200,000 to 250,000 clones, around four fifths being singletons. The sample taken for sequencing was peripheral blood. These TCRs come from a woman older than 75 with acute or convalescent COVID-19.

The rearrangement links TRBV7-2 to TRBJ1-6, with no clear D. The germline V and J ends were trimmed by 5 bases and 5 bases, with 16 bases remaining between them. Germline CDR1 is SGHTA and CDR2 is FQGNSA. The CDR3 loop spans 16 amino acids. This CDR3 reads CASSLNPRGNNSPLHF. The CDR3 DNA follows: TGTGCCAGCAGCCTGAACCCCCGGGGTAATAATTCACCCCTCCACTTT.

This clone was recorded once. This chain links TRBV5-4 with TRBJ1-4; no definite D call. Germline lookup yields CDR1 SGHNT and CDR2 YYREEE (reference sequence). Trimming pared 3 bases from V and 6 bases from J, leaving 15 bases between. CDR3 size: 15 residues. The CDR3 spells CASSWSSGTDEKLFF. The CDR3, as DNA: TGTGCCAGCAGCTGGTCCTCAGGAACGGATGAAAAACTGTTTTTT. Full variable domain (rest looked up from reference TRBV5-4 and TRBJ1-4): ETGVTQSPTHLIKTRGQQVTLRCSSQSGHNTVSWYQQALGQGPQFIFQYYREEENGRGNFPPRFSGLQFPNYSSELNVNALELDDSALYLCASSWSSGTDEKLFFGSGTQLSVL.

The chain carries TRBV5-5 and TRBJ1-2; TRBD1 matches at 7 bases. The CDR3 covers 15 residues. V shed 5 bases, J shed 7 bases, and the junction held 14 bases outside the gene matches. Germline CDR1 is SGHKS and CDR2 is YYEKEE (reference sequence). CDR3 in amino acids: CASSILTGTAAGYTF. As DNA, the CDR3 is TGTGCCAGCAGTATCCTAACCGGGACAGCTGCTGGCTACACCTTC.

The chain carries TRBV5-1 and TRBJ2-1, with TRBD1 matching over 11 bases. This CDR3 has 18 amino acids. Trimming at V came to 5 bases and at J to 2 bases, leaving 12 bases not matched to a gene. Germline assignment: CDR1 SGHRS and CDR2 YFSETQ. The CDR3 DNA follows: TGCGCCAGCAGTATTAGACCGGCGGGACAGGGGGCCTACAATGAGCAGTTCTTC. Its protein is CASSIRPAGQGAYNEQFF.

This chain uses TRBV15 with TRBJ2-7; 7 bases line up with TRBD1. Germline V gene sequence: CDR1 LNHNV, CDR2 YYDKDF (reference sequence). The CDR3 length is 16 residues. V shed 0 bases, J shed 2 bases, and the junction held 7 bases outside the gene matches. CDR3 nucleotides: TGTGCCACCAGCAGAGATTCGGGACAGAGACCCTACGAGCAGTACTTC. Translated: CATSRDSGQRPYEQYF. The full variable domain, in which reference TRBV15 and TRBJ2-7 provide the parts outside the CDR3, is DAMVIQNPRYQVTQFGKPVTLSCSQTLNHNVMYWYQQKSSQAPKLLFHYYDKDFNNEADTPDNFQSRRPNTSFCFLDIRSPGLGDTAMYLCATSRDSGQRPYEQYFGPGTRLTVT.

V usage is TRBV28 and J usage is TRBJ2-7; D gene ambiguous. V was trimmed by 8 bases and J by 3 bases, leaving 2 bases between them. CDR3 length: 9 amino acids. CDR1 and CDR2 (germline): MDHEN, SYDVKM. The CDR3 sequence is CASLYEQYF. CDR3 nucleotide sequence: TGTGCCAGCCTCTACGAGCAGTACTTC.

This clone was found a few times. This chain joins TRBV7-9 and TRBJ2-5; a possible D gene is TRBD2 (5 bases). Germline CDR1 SEHNR, CDR2 FQNEAQ (reference sequence). This CDR3 region has 16 residues. Trimming pared 5 bases from V and 4 bases from J, leaving 20 bases between. The CDR3 DNA reads TGTGCCAGCAGCCATGGGGTCGGGGTGACCGGAGAGACCCAGTACTTC. It specifies CASSHGVGVTGETQYF.

This clone appeared once. This chain uses TRBV10-1 with TRBJ2-7, with 11 bases matching TRBD1. The germline CDR1 and CDR2 sequences are WNHNN and SYGVQD (reference sequence). This CDR3 contains 15 residues. V gave up 2 bases and J gave up 3 bases; unmatched junction bases: 3. The CDR3 region is CASSERDRGDYEQYF. As DNA, the CDR3 is TGCGCCAGCAGTGAGCGGGACAGGGGGGACTACGAGCAGTACTTC.

This CDR3 reads CASSYGGQFYEQYF. For the CDR3, the DNA is TGTGCCAGCAGTTACGGGGGACAGTTCTACGAGCAGTACTTC. This chain links TRBV6-5 with TRBJ2-7; 7 nucleotides match TRBD1. This CDR3 region has 14 residues. The germline V gene encodes CDR1 MNHEY and CDR2 SVGAGI. V gave up 2 bases and J gave up 3 bases; unmatched junction bases: 4.

The chain's CDR3 is CASSQVDSEAFF. In nucleotides, the CDR3 is TGTGCCAGCAGCCAAGTCGACAGTGAAGCTTTCTTT. This chain links TRBV3-1 (or the pseudogene TRBV3-2) with TRBJ1-1; perhaps TRBD1 as D (5 bases). The V gene's germline CDR1 is LGHDT and CDR2 YNNKEL (reference sequence). Trimming pared 1 base from V and 7 bases from J, leaving 7 bases between. The CDR3 is 12 amino acids.

The rearrangement joins TRBV23-1 to TRBJ2-7, with TRBD1 identical over 7 bases. TRBV23-1 is an open reading frame, and its role is uncertain. Trimming cost V 2 bases and J 5 bases; bases outside gene matches: 3. CDR3 size: 13 residues. The CDR3 nucleotides are TGCGCCAGCAGTCAAGGCGACAGGGACGAGCAGTACTTC. Translating gives CASSQGDRDEQYF.

The gene calls are TRBV24-1 and TRBJ2-5, with TRBD1 identical over 7 bases. V lost 0 bases, J lost 5 bases, and 2 bases stayed unmatched. This CDR3 spans 14 amino acids. CDR1 KGHDR and CDR2 SFDVKD come from the germline V gene. The CDR3 DNA is TGTGCCACCAGTGATTTGCGACAGGGTGAGACCCAGTACTTC. Protein product: CATSDLRQGETQYF.

V is TRBV29-1 and J is TRBJ2-2; TRBD2 might be the D (5 bases). CDR3 length equals 13 residues. Trimming removed 3 bases at V and 5 bases at J, with 10 bases between. Germline V gene data show CDR1 as SQVTM and CDR2 as ANQGSEA. CDR3 amino acids: CSVDFGETGELFF. The CDR3 DNA reads TGCAGCGTTGATTTTGGGGAGACCGGGGAGCTGTTTTTT.

The genes are TRBV29-1 and TRBJ2-7; D not certain. V dropped 5 bases and J dropped 2 bases, with 10 bases sitting between them. Per the germline V gene, CDR1 is SQVTM and CDR2 is ANQGSEA. The CDR3 has 12 residues. The CDR3 sequence is CSVRLGAYEQYF. CDR3 nucleotide sequence: TGCAGCGTTCGGCTCGGAGCCTACGAGCAGTACTTC.